This is a list of T cell receptor beta chains from one sample in a study of cytomegalovirus exposure and HLA in healthy donors. The assay was immunoSEQ multiplex PCR, and TCRdb's table has in-frame clones only and misses some. Of 150,000 to 200,000 clones listed, around 68% are singletons. The sequencing input was PBMCs. These receptors were obtained from a girl under 18 in good health and CMV-seronegative. Each CDR3 is given with its conserved first and last residue. Each record gives: clone size, D gene, J gene, V gene, CDR3 DNA, CDR3 protein. The D gene is left open where the match is weak. Rows give clone size only sometimes, using once, few, many, or a class for an expanded clone.

clone size: few
D gene: .
J gene: TRBJ2-7
V gene: TRBV18
CDR3 DNA: TGTGCCAGCTCACCACCTAGCATTGGGTCCTACGAGCAGTACTTC
CDR3 protein: CASSPPSIGSYEQYF

clone size: .
D gene: TRBD1
J gene: TRBJ2-7
V gene: TRBV25-1
CDR3 DNA: TGTGCCAGCAGTGAAAACGACAGGGACTACGAGCAGTACTTC
CDR3 protein: CASSENDRDYEQYF

clone size: .
D gene: .
J gene: TRBJ2-7
V gene: TRBV11-2
CDR3 DNA: TGTGCCAGCAGCCCGTCTTTCGGCTCCTACGAGCAGTACTTC
CDR3 protein: CASSPSFGSYEQYF

clone size: .
D gene: .
J gene: TRBJ2-5
V gene: TRBV27
CDR3 DNA: TGTGCCAGCAGCTCCCCCTCAAACGGACTCCAAGAGACCCAGTACTTC
CDR3 protein: CASSSPSNGLQETQYF

clone size: .
D gene: TRBD2
J gene: TRBJ2-7
V gene: TRBV19
CDR3 DNA: TGTGCCAGTAGTACCAGGACTAGCGGACCACCCTACGAGCAGTACTTC
CDR3 protein: CASSTRTSGPPYEQYF

clone size: .
D gene: TRBD1
J gene: TRBJ2-3
V gene: TRBV5-1
CDR3 DNA: TGCGCCAGCAGGGACGACAGGGGGGCAGATACGCAGTATTTT
CDR3 protein: CASRDDRGADTQYF

clone size: .
D gene: .
J gene: TRBJ1-2
V gene: TRBV4-1
CDR3 DNA: TGCGCCAGCAGCCAAGTAATTAAGGGCCGGGGTCTAGGCTACACCTTC
CDR3 protein: CASSQVIKGRGLGYTF

clone size: few
D gene: .
J gene: TRBJ1-5
V gene: TRBV5-4
CDR3 DNA: TGTGCCAGCAGCGCTGCGGGGCTAAATCAGCCCCAGCATTTT
CDR3 protein: CASSAAGLNQPQHF

clone size: .
D gene: .
J gene: TRBJ1-2
V gene: TRBV2
CDR3 DNA: TGTGCCAGCATCTGGGGGCGCCGCAATCCTGGCTACACCTTC
CDR3 protein: CASIWGRRNPGYTF

clone size: .
D gene: TRBD1
J gene: TRBJ2-1
V gene: TRBV5-1
CDR3 DNA: TGCGCCAGCAGCTTGGTCGCGTCTACAGGGGGCGGGAATGAGCAGTTCTTC
CDR3 protein: CASSLVASTGGGNEQFF

clone size: .
D gene: TRBD1
J gene: TRBJ2-7
V gene: TRBV6-1
CDR3 DNA: TGTGCCAGCAGCCCGGGACAGAACCCCTACGAGCAGTACTTC
CDR3 protein: CASSPGQNPYEQYF

clone size: .
D gene: TRBD1
J gene: TRBJ1-2
V gene: TRBV5-1
CDR3 DNA: TGCGCCAGCAGCTTGGGGACAGGGGGCGCTTACTATGGCTACACCTTC
CDR3 protein: CASSLGTGGAYYGYTF

clone size: few
D gene: TRBD1
J gene: TRBJ1-1
V gene: TRBV19
CDR3 DNA: TGTGCCAGCAAAACAGGGGGCACTGAAGCTTTCTTT
CDR3 protein: CASKTGGTEAFF

clone size: .
D gene: .
J gene: TRBJ1-3
V gene: TRBV5-1
CDR3 DNA: TGCGCCAGCAGCTTGGGACAGGATAACACCATATATTTT
CDR3 protein: CASSLGQDNTIYF

clone size: once
D gene: TRBD1
J gene: TRBJ1-2
V gene: TRBV5-1
CDR3 DNA: TGCGCCAGCAGCTTAACAGGGGGGGAAGGCTACACCTTC
CDR3 protein: CASSLTGGEGYTF

clone size: .
D gene: TRBD1
J gene: TRBJ2-7
V gene: TRBV6-5
CDR3 DNA: TGTGCCAGCAGTTTGGGACAGGGGTCCTACGAGCAGTACTTC
CDR3 protein: CASSLGQGSYEQYF

clone size: .
D gene: .
J gene: TRBJ2-7
V gene: TRBV19
CDR3 DNA: TGTGCCAGTAGTATGTCAGAACAGGTCTACGAGCAGTACTTC
CDR3 protein: CASSMSEQVYEQYF

clone size: .
D gene: .
J gene: TRBJ2-7
V gene: TRBV6-1
CDR3 DNA: TGTGCCAGCAGTGAATTCTCGCTTCCGGGGCAGTACTTC
CDR3 protein: CASSEFSLPGQYF

clone size: once
D gene: .
J gene: TRBJ1-1
V gene: TRBV6-1
CDR3 DNA: TGTGCCAGCAGGTCGACAGGCAACACTGAAGCTTTCTTT
CDR3 protein: CASRSTGNTEAFF

clone size: few
D gene: TRBD1
J gene: TRBJ1-5
V gene: TRBV11-2
CDR3 DNA: TGTGCCAGCAGCCTGACAGGGGATCAGCCCCAGCATTTT
CDR3 protein: CASSLTGDQPQHF

clone size: .
D gene: .
J gene: TRBJ2-1
V gene: TRBV14
CDR3 DNA: TGTGCCAGCAGCCAAGATAGCCCCTTATGGTTGTGGGGGCTAGGTAATGAGCAGTTCTTC
CDR3 protein: CASSQDSPLWLWGLGNEQFF